This T cell receptor beta chain emerged from a study of persistence of HIV-infected CD4 T cells. Cells were stimulated with overlapping HIV-1 Gag 15-mer peptides. Sorting selected CD4+ T cells upregulating both CD40 ligand and CD69. Undetectable plasma HIV-1 RNA below 50 copies/mL lasted at least 4 years. The immunoSEQ assay was version 4, run in survey mode. Sequencing used immunoSEQ multiplex PCR; TCRdb keeps in-frame clones, though not all of them. The repertoire consists of about 19,000 clones, with 65% occurring once and the leading ten covering 1.5% to 2%. Germline V lookup: CDR1 LNHDA, CDR2 SQIVND (reference sequence). CDR3 length equals 12 residues. Trimming pared 5 bases from V and 7 bases from J, leaving 9 bases between. In the case of this clone: As yet, its antigen is unknown.

Source: CD4+ T cells sorted from PBMCs after roughly 18-hour stimulation, taken from a patient who received antiretroviral therapy. V and J are TRBV19 and TRBJ2-1, with D hard to call. This receptor was identified in an adult woman with HIV who was CMV-seropositive. The DNA of the CDR3 is TGTGCCAGTAGTTTCCTCGCGAATGAGCAGTTCTTC. This translates into CASSFLANEQFF.